The next 3 T cell receptor beta chains were all read from a single sample in a study of tumor-infiltrating lymphocytes in primary liver carcinoma. The source material, about 17-31 mg of unsorted bulk tissue, was used to co-extract RNA and DNA. A constant-region primer served to make TCR beta cDNA from about 500 ng total RNA. Three-round nested multiplex PCR performed with slightly modified ARM-PCR produced the TCR beta libraries. Use of TRBV1-TRBV30 forward primers with a C-beta reverse primer characterized the first two PCR rounds, which lasted about 9 cycles each. TCRdb recomputed calls from the multiplex PCR reads with MiXCR, one row per CDR3 protein. This table holds 150,000 to 200,000 distinct CDR3 sequences, just under 85% found once. Sequenced: tumor tissue from primary liver carcinoma. The origin of the receptors is a man aged 35 to 55 with primary liver carcinoma and hepatitis B virus infection.

The rearrangement uses TRBV11-1 and TRBJ2-1, with D possibly TRBD2 on 6 matching bases. The CDR3 is made up of 14 amino acids. Trimming took off 8 bases at V and 12 bases at J, with 23 bases between the two ends. The V gene's germline CDR1 is SGHAT and CDR2 FQDESV (reference sequence). The CDR3: CASGPRLVGALQFF. In nucleotides, the CDR3 is TGTGCCAGCGGCCCGAGACTAGTGGGAGCTCTGCAGTTCTTC.

Comments on this clonotype: An end of the junction differs from the germline gene, which may be a read error. CDR3 nucleotide sequence: TGCGCCAGCAGCCAAGACAGGGGAAACTATGGCTACATTTTC. Translating gives CASSQDRGNYGYIF. The rearrangement uses TRBV4-1 and TRBJ1-2; TRBD1 might be the D (6 bases). Germline-derived CDR1 and CDR2 are MGHRA and YSYEKL. The CDR3 contains 14 residues.

This clonotype occurred a few times. A single base separates this from a much larger clone, so it may be a read error. The chain is built from TRBV10-3 and TRBJ2-1; possibly TRBD2 for D (6 bases). This CDR3 is built from 15 residues. In germline, CDR1 is ENHRY, CDR2 SYGVKD. V dropped 8 bases and J dropped 0 bases, with 14 bases sitting between them. This chain's CDR3 is CAICGLGGSYNEQFF. CDR3 DNA: TGTGCCATCTGTGGGCTGGGGGGCTCCTACAATGAGCAGTTCTTC.